The sequence of this T cell receptor beta chain was determined in a study of T cells after yellow fever vaccination. Study-wide points: The study re-detected most primary-vaccination clones after the booster (96% CD4, around 89% CD8). Abundant contaminating clonotypes from the bulk population could appear in FACS-sorted repertoires.

This clonotype was counted ten times or more. Its specificity is unknown. One entry per CDR3 protein, called by TCRdb with MiXCR from the 5' RACE reads. The sample gives 300,000 or so distinct CDR3 sequences, 10% to 15% of which show up once; roughly 0.5% is in the top ten. This specimen consisted of CD4+ T cells sorted from PBMCs, obtained 45 days after the yellow fever booster vaccination. The clonotype originates from a young man who received the YFV17D yellow fever vaccine.

CDR3 in amino acids: CASSYGGVETQYF. The CDR3 DNA sequence: TGTGCCAGCAGCTACGGGGGTGTGGAGACCCAGTACTTC. The genes are TRBV7-2 and TRBJ2-5; perhaps TRBD2 as D (6 bases). Trimming took 4 bases from V and 5 from J, leaving 11 bases between them. The CDR3 consists of 13 residues. Germline CDR1 reads SGHTA; CDR2 reads FQGNSA.